This TCR beta chain comes out of a study of T cell responses to AZD1222 COVID-19 vaccine listed by TCRdb under 2021. Some background on the complete study: AZD1222 recipients whose second dose came at about 4 weeks and those whose second dose came at about 12 weeks were combined into one group, since spike-specific TCR depth and breadth did not differ between the two schedules. TCR sequencing covered 230 to 250 trial participants: 200 to 220 given two doses of AZD1222 and 26 given two doses of MenACWY control vaccine. Enrollment into the trials was organized by age into subgroups of 18-55, 56-69 and 70-plus years, and those subgroups contained about 160, 30 and 59 TCR-sequenced participants, respectively.

On this clone: Its specific antigen is unknown. There are no base qualities to consult, and no much larger clone falls within one base.

According to the study, the label for this sample's time point signals: baseline before first vaccination. Vaccinee samples were obtained from the UK trials COV001 and COV002, which included a single-blind randomized controlled phase 2/3 trial of AZD1222 (ChAdOx1 nCoV-19) in healthy adults. For TCRbeta chain sequencing, PBMC samples from trial participants were taken at day 0 and at day 28 after the second dose. What the study reported, not specific to this receptor: Vaccine-associated CD4 TCRs spanned the whole spike protein, with dominant responses in regions 160-218 and 743-854. Spike-specific TCR breadth and depth rose significantly after two AZD1222 doses compared with day 0 and with MenACWY recipients. Conclusions about previously exposed vaccinees were limited because only six AZD1222 recipients were SARS-CoV-2 seropositive at baseline. Reportedly, close to half of the unique spike-specific TCRs recognized epitopes lying outside the regions that are mutated in the B.1.351 and B.1.1.7 variants. In the small 56-69-year group, the increase in depth fell short of significance, most likely because of low power. Because no day 14 peak-response samples were available, the repertoires could be characterized only after the peak T cell response. Participants were mostly white British, with more females than males. The authors suggested clonal diversity may have been underestimated.

CDR1 and CDR2 are drawn from the germline V gene: SGHDN, FVKESK. Clipping removes 4 bases from V and 2 bases from J, with 5 as the unmatched junction base count. From its cysteine to its phenylalanine, the CDR3 spans 15 amino acids. Only CDR3 DNA remains: 45 bases, in frame from the first base. The CDR3 regions of human TCRbeta chains were analyzed by immunosequencing. In the source study's methods: TCRs in the repertoires were compared against a reference library of SARS-CoV-2-specific TCRs that had been generated with the MIRA antigen-specificity platform. Breadth was defined as the fraction of unique TCRs that were SARS-CoV-2-associated, and depth was defined as the fraction of total T cells that were SARS-CoV-2-associated. Each spike-specific TCR was assigned to its reactive spike region and to a CD4 or CD8 class using the MIRA data. Log10-transformed breadth and depth values were compared by one-way ANOVA with Sidak's multiple comparisons tests. TCRdb stores this immuneACCESS table with in-frame sequences only. Part of the clones is absent; in the studies checked, under half of the shortfall reflects unresolved V genes, and no reason is known for the rest. For V, J and clone size, that table is used; D and trimming come from the DNA. For this sample the table gives over 100,000 clones, of which around 87% were detected only once. 4.5% to 6.5% of the sample is in the top ten clones.

The source is an adult in good health. The sequence links TRBV14 to TRBJ2-7, with TRBD2 identical over 10 junction bases. The source material was peripheral blood, sampled on day 0 of AZD1222 vaccination. The CDR3 corresponds to CASSLLAGAAYEQYF. The DNA is TGTGCCAGCAGCCTCCTAGCGGGAGCCGCCTACGAGCAGTACTTC.